Shown below are 27 T cell receptor beta chains from a single sample sequenced in a study of CD8 T cells in ankylosing spondylitis. TCRdb recomputed calls from the 5' RACE reads with MiXCR, one row per CDR3 protein. The data show about 170,000 distinct CDR3 sequences, roughly 18% seen once. Sample: blood, either unsorted or a sorted T cell fraction (not recorded which). The source is a male donor with ankylosing spondylitis or in good health (not recorded which).

V is TRBV20-1 and J is TRBJ2-4, with 11 bases matching TRBD2. The germline V gene has CDR1 DFQATT and CDR2 SNEGSKA (reference sequence). The CDR3 length is 19 residues. V dropped 0 bases and J dropped 1; count of bases not matched to a gene: 11. Written as DNA, the CDR3 is TGCAGTGCTAGAGATAAGATAGCGGGAGGGGTCAAGGCCAAAAACATTCAGTACTTC. It is translated as CSARDKIAGGVKAKNIQYF.

This clonotype was found many times. V and J are TRBV24-1 and TRBJ2-1; the match to TRBD2 covers 13 bases. The CDR3 runs 16 residues. Germline V gene lookup returns CDR1 KGHDR and CDR2 SFDVKD. V was clipped by 3 bases and J by 6 bases; unmatched bases: 4. The CDR3 spells CATSDQTSGRSNEQFF. In nucleotides, the CDR3 is TGTGCCACCAGTGATCAGACTAGCGGGAGGTCCAATGAGCAGTTCTTC.

This sequence joins TRBV5-1 and TRBJ2-1; D is undetermined. Germline CDR1 and CDR2: SGHRS and YFSETQ. The CDR3 has 13 amino acids. Trimming stripped 4 bases from V and 2 bases from J, with 7 bases between. As DNA, the CDR3 is TGCGCCAGCAGCCGCGACACCTACAATGAGCAGTTCTTC. Amino acid sequence: CASSRDTYNEQFF.

At least ten counts were recorded for this clonotype. The chain recombines TRBV10-3 with TRBJ2-1, with D possibly being TRBD1 (5 bases). CDR3 length: 12 residues. Germline CDR1 reads ENHRY; CDR2 reads SYGVKD. V was clipped by 6 bases and J by 8 bases, with 11 bases between them. The CDR3 sequence is CAISSRVDEQFF. The DNA for the CDR3 is TGTGCCATCAGCTCCAGGGTGGATGAGCAGTTCTTC.

At least ten counts were recorded for this clonotype. The chain carries TRBV20-1 and TRBJ2-1; TRBD1 might be the D (6 bases). The CDR3 consists of 15 residues. CDR1 DFQATT and CDR2 SNEGSKA come from the germline V gene (reference sequence). V gave up 2 bases and J gave up 3 bases, with 14 bases separating them. The CDR3 DNA follows: TGCAGTGCTAGATCACAGGGAACCGTCTACAATGAGCAGTTCTTC. This codes for CSARSQGTVYNEQFF.

A few counts support this clonotype. V is TRBV18 and J is TRBJ2-2; D might be TRBD2 (5 bases). Germline values: CDR1 KGHSH, CDR2 LQKENI. V was shortened by 0 bases and J by 5 bases, with 7 bases between the two germline ends. CDR3 length: 14 amino acids. The CDR3: CASSPPSGTGELFF. The CDR3 DNA follows: TGTGCCAGCTCACCACCCTCGGGGACCGGGGAGCTGTTTTTT.

This clonotype was counted many times. The J gene is TRBJ2-7, the V gene TRBV5-1; D is unclear. V lost 1 base, J lost 1 base, and 12 bases lay in between. From germline, CDR1 is SGHRS and CDR2 YFSETQ. The CDR3 has 15 residues. In nucleotides, the CDR3 is TGCGCCAGCAGCTTGCCACTCTCCAATTCCTACGAGCAGTACTTC. Protein product: CASSLPLSNSYEQYF.

This clonotype came up a few times. The rearrangement joins TRBV20-1 to TRBJ2-1; D is ambiguous. The CDR3 is made up of 14 amino acids. V gave up 4 bases and J gave up 7 bases, with 17 bases separating them. From germline, CDR1 is DFQATT and CDR2 SNEGSKA (reference sequence). This chain's CDR3 is CSAKSLVVINEQFF. The CDR3, as DNA: TGCAGTGCTAAGTCCCTAGTAGTTATAAATGAGCAGTTCTTC.

This clonotype was observed at least ten times. The chain employs TRBV5-1 and TRBJ2-2; D unresolved. The CDR3 covers 15 residues. Germline loops: CDR1 SGHRS, CDR2 YFSETQ. V was shortened by 1 base and J by 2 bases, with 9 bases between the two germline ends. The CDR3 loop is CASSLTSLNTGELFF. CDR3 nucleotide sequence: TGCGCCAGCAGCTTGACATCTCTCAACACCGGGGAGCTGTTTTTT.

This clonotype has ten or more counts. At one end the junction does not follow the germline gene, possibly because of a read error. The gene calls are TRBV27 and TRBJ2-1; 8 positions agree with TRBD2. Germline V gene sequence: CDR1 MNHEY, CDR2 SMNVEV (reference sequence). The length of the CDR3 is 15 residues. CDR3 bases: TGTGCCAGCAGTTTACTATGGACTAGCCCATTCTCCGGGATCTTC. This translates into CASSLLWTSPFSGIF.

This chain links TRBV4-1 with TRBJ2-3; TRBD2 is a possible D gene (5 bases). Trimming cost V 5 bases and J 1 base, with 19 bases left between them. Germline V gene data show CDR1 as MGHRA and CDR2 as YSYEKL. The CDR3 loop spans 17 amino acids. The CDR3 DNA sequence: TGCGCCAGCAGCTATTTCGGCCCGGAGGTGGGCACAGATACGCAGTATTTT. It yields the protein CASSYFGPEVGTDTQYF.

The rearrangement links TRBV3-1 to TRBJ2-1; the D gene is possibly TRBD1 (6 bases). The CDR3 is 15 amino acids. Germline V gene sequence: CDR1 LGHDT, CDR2 YNNKEL (reference sequence). V lost 4 bases and J 7 bases, leaving 17 bases between the germline ends. The CDR3 sequence: CASSPRQAARNEQFF. CDR3 nucleotides: TGTGCCAGCAGCCCAAGACAGGCAGCGCGTAATGAGCAGTTCTTC.

This clonotype showed up just a few times. The chain employs TRBV5-1 and TRBJ1-5, with a weak D call TRBD1 (6 bases). CDR3 length: 15 residues. V lost 0 bases and J 3 bases, leaving 10 bases between the germline ends. Germline V gives CDR1 SGHRS, CDR2 YFSETQ. The CDR3 here is CASSLATGTNQPQHF. As DNA, the CDR3 is TGCGCCAGCAGCTTGGCTACAGGGACCAATCAGCCCCAGCATTTT. Full variable domain (outside the CDR3, taken from reference TRBV5-1 and TRBJ1-5): KAGVTQTPRYLIKTRGQQVTLSCSPISGHRSVSWYQQTPGQGLQFLFEYFSETQRNKGNFPGRFSGRQFSNSRSEMNVSTLELGDSALYLCASSLATGTNQPQHFGDGTRLSIL.

The table lists this clonotype with a few counts. The rearrangement joins TRBV29-1 to TRBJ2-1; the match to TRBD2 covers 7 bases. The CDR3 sequence is 14 residues long. CDR1 and CDR2 from the germline V gene are SQVTM and ANQGSEA. The J segment lost 2 bases and the V segment lost 4 bases, leaving 5 bases of the junction unmatched. The CDR3 protein is CSVARESTYNEQFF. CDR3 in DNA: TGCAGCGTTGCGCGGGAGAGCACCTACAATGAGCAGTTCTTC.

The chain has TRBV5-4 and TRBJ1-2, with a possible D match to TRBD1 (5 bases). The V end was cut by 1 base, the J end by 6 bases, with 13 bases between. From germline, CDR1 is SGHNT and CDR2 YYREEE (reference sequence). The CDR3 extends over 14 amino acids. This CDR3 reads CASSLFGAINGYTF. DNA of the CDR3: TGTGCCAGCAGCTTGTTTGGGGCGATAAATGGCTACACCTTC.

V is TRBV25-1 and J is TRBJ1-3; D is ambiguous. V was shortened by 3 bases and J by 0 bases, with 12 bases between the two germline ends. The CDR3 runs 16 residues. CDR1 and CDR2 from the germline V gene are MGHDK and SYGVNS. The CDR3 region is CASSDIRTFSGNTIYF. The DNA of the CDR3 is TGTGCCAGCAGTGACATTAGGACGTTCTCTGGAAACACCATATATTTT.

In regard to this clonotype: This may be a read error: a much more frequent sequence differs by one nucleotide. The chain links TRBV20-1 to TRBJ2-2, with D possibly being TRBD1 (5 bases). V was clipped by 5 bases and J by 13 bases, with 20 bases between them. The germline gives CDR1 DFQATT, CDR2 SNEGSKA (reference sequence). This CDR3 is 13 amino acids long. CDR3 coding DNA: TGCAGTGCTCCGAGCGAGAGTACAGGCGTGCTGTTTTTT. It yields the protein CSAPSESTGVLFF.

The chain links TRBV5-6 to TRBJ2-7; D is perhaps TRBD2 (5 bases). From germline, CDR1 is SGHDT and CDR2 YYEEEE. V lost 3 bases, J lost 6 bases, and 7 bases lay in between. The CDR3 consists of 11 residues. The CDR3 coding sequence is TGTGCCAGCAGCTACGAGGGCGAGCAGTACTTC. Its translation is CASSYEGEQYF.

On this clonotype itself: This may be a read error: a much more frequent sequence differs by one nucleotide. The chain employs TRBV5-1 and TRBJ2-5; 7 bases are a match to TRBD2. J lost 6 bases, V lost 4 bases, and 12 bases had no gene match. This CDR3 has 15 residues. The germline gives CDR1 SGHRS, CDR2 YFSETQ. The DNA for the CDR3 is TGCGCCAGCAGCCCTTGGAGCGGGGCCAGAAAGACCCAGTACTTC. Protein: CASSPWSGARKTQYF.

This clonotype came up many times. The chain carries TRBV5-1 and TRBJ2-7; D not certain. This CDR3 comprises 13 residues. Trimming left V 0 bases short and J 3 bases short, with 7 bases between. Germline CDR1 and CDR2: SGHRS and YFSETQ. CDR3 sequence (DNA): TGCGCCAGCAGCTTGGAGGTAGGCTACGAGCAGTACTTC. It is translated as CASSLEVGYEQYF.

CDR3 sequence reads: CATSDPIATNEKLFF. The CDR3 DNA is TGTGCCACCAGTGATCCGATCGCAACTAATGAAAAACTGTTTTTT. V is TRBV24-1 and J is TRBJ1-4; D call uncertain. This CDR3 comprises 15 residues. Germline CDR1 KGHDR, CDR2 SFDVKD. Trimming pared 3 bases from V and 0 bases from J, leaving 7 bases between.

The J gene is TRBJ1-1, the V gene TRBV7-9; 9 nucleotides match TRBD1. Trimming at V came to 5 bases and at J to 4 bases, leaving 11 bases not matched to a gene. The CDR3 is 16 residues long. Germline assignment: CDR1 SEHNR and CDR2 FQNEAQ (reference sequence). The CDR3 DNA is TGTGCCAGCAGCCTTTACAGGGGGCAAATCGGCACTGAAGCTTTCTTT. Protein: CASSLYRGQIGTEAFF. Together with reference TRBV7-9 and TRBJ1-1, the CDR3 gives the full variable domain: DTGVSQNPRHKITKRGQNVTFRCDPISEHNRLYWYRQTLGQGPEFLTYFQNEAQLEKSRLLSDRFSAERPKGSFSTLEIQRTEQGDSAMYLCASSLYRGQIGTEAFFGQGTRLTVV.

This clonotype was seen just once. The junction differs from germline at one of its ends, possibly a read error. The chain has TRBV20-1 and TRBJ1-4; D is uncertain. The CDR3 has 13 amino acids. Germline CDR1 reads DFQATT; CDR2 reads SNEGSKA (reference sequence). CDR3 residues: CSARDRGNENLFF. DNA for the CDR3: TGCAGTGCTAGAGATAGAGGGAATGAAAACCTGTTTTTT.

The CDR3 protein is CASSLRRRSGGTGELFF. The CDR3 nucleotides read TGCGCCAGCAGCCTGCGCAGGCGTTCCGGGGGCACCGGGGAGCTGTTTTTT. V gene TRBV5-1 combines with J gene TRBJ2-2; the D gene is possibly TRBD2 (6 bases). Germline V lookup: CDR1 SGHRS, CDR2 YFSETQ. This CDR3 comprises 17 residues. Trimming cost V 4 bases and J 4 bases, with 20 bases left between them.

The chain is built from TRBV12-3 or TRBV12-4 and TRBJ2-1; 12 nucleotides align to TRBD2. The trim removed 8 bases at V and 4 bases at J, leaving 15 bases unmatched. CDR3 size: 18 residues. The CDR3 here is CASSYGASGGGPYNEQFF. The CDR3 bases are TGTGCCAGCTCCTACGGGGCTAGCGGGGGGGGCCCATACAATGAGCAGTTCTTC.

The V and J genes are TRBV25-1 and TRBJ2-2; D unresolved. V was trimmed by 1 base and J by 7 bases, leaving 10 bases between them. The CDR3 is made up of 14 amino acids. CDR1 is MGHDK and CDR2 is SYGVNS in the germline V gene. The CDR3 is CASSEFLRGGELFF. The CDR3 nucleotides are TGTGCCAGCAGTGAATTCCTCCGAGGCGGGGAGCTGTTTTTT.

This clonotype was detected many times. The chain links TRBV12-3 or TRBV12-4 to TRBJ2-7; the D gene is possibly TRBD1 (5 bases). The CDR3 is made up of 13 amino acids. V was trimmed by 3 bases and J by 4 bases, leaving 10 bases between them. In nucleotides, the CDR3 is TGTGCCAGCAGTTTGGGCAGGGAATACGAGCAGTACTTC. This translates into CASSLGREYEQYF.